Below, 4 T cell receptor beta chains from the same sample are listed, as sequenced in a study of shared clonotypes between healthy human individuals. The repertoire was sequenced with immunoSEQ multiplex PCR; TCRdb's copy has only in-frame clones and lacks some. The table has approximately 2.5 million clones, approximately 94% seen once. The sample comprised naive CD4+ T cells from PBMCs. The subset here: CD45RA+ positively selected. These receptor sequences come from a man younger than 35 in good health. Some clones in this sample may be carry-over from other donors' samples.

The chain uses TRBV4-1 and TRBJ2-1, with TRBD1 matching 7 bases. CDR1 and CDR2 from the germline V gene are MGHRA and YSYEKL. The CDR3 has 16 residues. Losses at the gene ends were 2 bases for V and 8 bases for J; bases not matched to a gene: 12. The CDR3 reads CASSQLGQPGFHEQFF. CDR3 DNA: TGCGCCAGCAGCCAATTGGGACAGCCGGGTTTCCATGAGCAGTTCTTC.

The rearrangement links TRBV5-6 to TRBJ2-7; D not resolved. Trimming pared 2 bases from V and 1 base from J, leaving 10 bases between. The germline V gene encodes CDR1 SGHDT and CDR2 YYEEEE. There are 14 residues in the CDR3. The CDR3 DNA reads as TGTGCCAGCAGCTTCCGCGGACGGTCCTACGAGCAGTACTTC. Translated: CASSFRGRSYEQYF.

The chain joins TRBV27 to TRBJ2-7; no clear D. The CDR3 sequence is 14 residues long. V lost 1 base to trimming and J lost 2 bases, with 9 bases between them. Germline values: CDR1 MNHEY, CDR2 SMNVEV (reference sequence). Written as DNA, the CDR3 is TGTGCCAGCAGTTTATTGGGCTACCCCTACGAGCAGTACTTC. Translated: CASSLLGYPYEQYF.

The gene calls are TRBV11-3 and TRBJ2-1; tentative D call: TRBD1 (5 bases). CDR3 length: 14 residues. Trimming stripped 5 bases from V and 3 bases from J, with 11 bases between. Germline assignment: CDR1 SGHNT and CDR2 YENEEA. CDR3 protein: CASSIGEGYNEQFF. The CDR3 nucleotides are TGTGCCAGCAGCATAGGGGAAGGCTACAATGAGCAGTTCTTC.